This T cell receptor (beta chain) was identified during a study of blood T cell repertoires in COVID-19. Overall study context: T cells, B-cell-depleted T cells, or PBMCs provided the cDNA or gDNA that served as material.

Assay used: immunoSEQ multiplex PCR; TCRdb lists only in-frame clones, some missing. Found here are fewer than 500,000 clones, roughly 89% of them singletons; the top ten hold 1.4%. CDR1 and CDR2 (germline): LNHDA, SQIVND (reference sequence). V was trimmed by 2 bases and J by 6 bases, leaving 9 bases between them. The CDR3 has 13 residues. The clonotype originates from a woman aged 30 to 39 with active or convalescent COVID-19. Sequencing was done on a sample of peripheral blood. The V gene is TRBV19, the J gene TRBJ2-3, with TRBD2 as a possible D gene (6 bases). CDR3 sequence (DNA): TGTGCCAGTAGTATATGGGGGGAGGATACGCAGTATTTT. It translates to CASSIWGEDTQYF.